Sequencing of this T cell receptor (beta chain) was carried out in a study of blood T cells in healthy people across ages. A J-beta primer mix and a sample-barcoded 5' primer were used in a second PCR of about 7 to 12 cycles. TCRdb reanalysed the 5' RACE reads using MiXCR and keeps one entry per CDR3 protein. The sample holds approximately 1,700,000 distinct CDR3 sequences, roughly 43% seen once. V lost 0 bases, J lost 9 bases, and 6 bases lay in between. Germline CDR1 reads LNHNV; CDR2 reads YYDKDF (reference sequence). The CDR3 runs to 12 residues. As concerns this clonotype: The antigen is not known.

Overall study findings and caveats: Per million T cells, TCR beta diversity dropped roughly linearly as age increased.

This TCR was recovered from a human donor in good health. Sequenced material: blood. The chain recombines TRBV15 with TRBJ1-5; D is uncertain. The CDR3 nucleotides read TGTGCCACCAGCAGAGATTCAGGGCCCCAGCATTTT. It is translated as CATSRDSGPQHF.